The 31 T cell receptor beta chains listed next were all sequenced from one sample in a study of blood T cell repertoires in COVID-19. Sequenced by immunoSEQ multiplex PCR; TCRdb stores in-frame clones only, minus some. The sample carries 100,000 to 150,000 clones, nearly 90% recorded once. Source material: peripheral blood. Receptors originate from a woman at least 80 years old with acute or convalescent COVID-19.

The chain is built from TRBV11-1 and TRBJ2-7, with unresolved D. Germline loops: CDR1 SGHAT, CDR2 FQDESV (reference sequence). This CDR3 region has 13 residues. Trimming left V 5 bases short and J 0 bases short, with 8 bases between. CDR3 DNA: TGTGCCAGCAGCCCTAAGTCCTCCTACGAGCAGTACTTC. Its protein is CASSPKSSYEQYF.

This clone has a single count. This chain joins TRBV4-3 and TRBJ2-1, with TRBD2 matching 8 bases. The CDR3 has 15 amino acids. The germline gives CDR1 LGHNA, CDR2 YSLEER. The ends lost 1 base at V and 8 bases at J; junction bases unmatched: 7. The CDR3 reads CASSQGTTRGDEQFF. For the CDR3, the DNA is TGCGCCAGCAGCCAAGGGACTACGCGGGGGGATGAGCAGTTCTTC.

This chain uses TRBV3-1 (or the pseudogene TRBV3-2) with TRBJ1-2; TRBD1 is a possible D gene (5 bases). Germline V gene data show CDR1 as LGHDT and CDR2 as YNNKEL (reference sequence). CDR3 length equals 15 residues. The germline V and J ends were trimmed by 1 base and 4 bases, with 13 bases remaining between them. The CDR3 sequence: CASSQAQGGSYGYTF. The CDR3 DNA reads as TGTGCCAGCAGCCAAGCCCAGGGAGGTTCCTATGGCTACACCTTC.

V gene TRBV5-4 combines with J gene TRBJ2-2; D is uncertain. Trimming removed 4 bases at V and 5 bases at J, with 9 bases between. Looked up from germline, CDR1 is SGHNT and CDR2 is YYREEE (reference sequence). The CDR3 spans 13 residues. CDR3 residues: CASSLPGTGELFF. The CDR3 DNA follows: TGTGCCAGCAGCCTCCCAGGTACCGGGGAGCTGTTTTTT.

As concerns this clone: Other DNA sequences of this sample code for an identical CDR3. This chain uses TRBV20-1 with TRBJ2-5; D remains unclear. CDR3 length: 11 residues. Germline assignment: CDR1 DFQATT and CDR2 SNEGSKA (reference sequence). V lost 0 bases and J lost 5, with 4 bases in between. The CDR3 bases are TGCAGTGCTAGAGATCTTGAGACCCAGTACTTC. It codes for CSARDLETQYF.

This clone was seen a handful of times. This rearrangement joins TRBV9 to TRBJ2-1, with 14 bases that match TRBD2. J was trimmed by 10 bases and V by 3 bases; bases with no gene match: 6. Germline V CDR1 and CDR2: SGDLS, YYNGEE. The CDR3 loop spans 15 amino acids. As DNA, the CDR3 is TGTGCCAGCAGCGAGACTAGCGGGGGGGCCAGGGAGCAGTTCTTC. This encodes CASSETSGGAREQFF.

This chain uses TRBV7-2 with TRBJ2-5; 10 nucleotides agree with TRBD2. The V and J ends lost 1 base and 5 bases, in that order; junction bases with no gene match: 16. This CDR3 region has 19 residues. The germline V gene has CDR1 SGHTA and CDR2 FQGNSA. In DNA, the CDR3 is TGTGCCAGCAGCTTAGAAAGTGGCCGGAAGCGGGGGGGCCGGGAGACCCAGTACTTC. This gives the protein CASSLESGRKRGGRETQYF.

J is TRBJ2-3 and V is TRBV9, with no clear D. Trimming stripped 0 bases from V and 2 bases from J, with 13 bases between. The CDR3 sequence is 16 residues long. Germline CDR1 reads SGDLS; CDR2 reads YYNGEE. CDR3 sequence reads: CASSVDSLSSTDTQYF. The CDR3 nucleotides read TGTGCCAGCAGCGTAGATTCCCTAAGTTCCACAGATACGCAGTATTTT.

This CDR3 reads CASSQDRRLAGRNEQFF. The CDR3 nucleotides read TGTGCCAGCAGCCAAGATCGGAGACTAGCGGGGAGAAATGAGCAGTTCTTC. The genes are TRBV3-1 (or the pseudogene TRBV3-2) and TRBJ2-1; 11 bases align to TRBD2. V dropped 0 bases and J dropped 7; count of bases not matched to a gene: 8. This CDR3 is 17 amino acids long. Germline V gene lookup returns CDR1 LGHDT and CDR2 YNNKEL (reference sequence).

V and J are TRBV5-1 and TRBJ2-2; D is possibly TRBD1 (6 bases). With 4 bases removed from V and 4 bases from J, the gap between germline ends came to 26 bases. The CDR3 contains 19 residues. From germline, CDR1 is SGHRS and CDR2 YFSETQ. The DNA for the CDR3 is TGCGCCAGCAGCATAGAGCCATTGGACAGCCTGGGGTTCACCGGGGAGCTGTTTTTT. It codes for CASSIEPLDSLGFTGELFF.

The rearrangement uses TRBV28 and TRBJ2-7; 14 positions agree with TRBD2. CDR3 length: 15 residues. V shed 3 bases, J shed 9 bases, and the junction held 7 bases outside the gene matches. Germline CDR1 is MDHEN and CDR2 is SYDVKM. For the CDR3, the DNA is TGTGCCAGCAGTTTGGGACTAGCGGGAGCGGAGGGGCAGTACTTC. Protein sequence: CASSLGLAGAEGQYF.

The rearrangement joins TRBV7-9 to TRBJ2-5, with D maybe TRBD2 (5 bases). CDR3 length: 12 amino acids. Per germline, CDR1 SEHNR and CDR2 FQNEAQ (reference sequence). Deletions cut 5 bases from V and 9 bases from J, with 13 bases between. CDR3 coding DNA: TGTGCCAGCAGCCCCTCCCGGGGTGCCCAGTACTTC. Its translation: CASSPSRGAQYF. Supplemented by reference TRBV7-9 and TRBJ2-5, the full variable domain reads DTGVSQNPRHKITKRGQNVTFRCDPISEHNRLYWYRQTLGQGPEFLTYFQNEAQLEKSRLLSDRFSAERPKGSFSTLEIQRTEQGDSAMYLCASSPSRGAQYFGPGTRLLVL.

This chain joins TRBV7-2 and TRBJ1-6, with D possibly being TRBD1 (5 bases). Trimming took off 5 bases at V and 10 bases at J, with 18 bases between the two ends. Germline values: CDR1 SGHTA, CDR2 FQGNSA. This CDR3 contains 15 residues. CDR3 in amino acids: CASSGYPGLSSPLHF. The CDR3 DNA is TGTGCCAGCAGCGGGTACCCAGGGTTGAGCTCACCCCTCCACTTT.

The V and J genes are TRBV7-8 and TRBJ2-2, with 9 bases aligning to TRBD1. The CDR3 spans 18 residues. Germline lookup yields CDR1 SGHVS and CDR2 FQNEAQ. V shed 0 bases and J 4 bases; nucleotides not matched to a gene: 9. CDR3 nucleotides: TGTGCCAGCAGCTTAGCGGGGACCGGGACAGGGCGCACCGGGGAGCTGTTTTTT. This encodes CASSLAGTGTGRTGELFF.

The chain couples TRBV7-3 to TRBJ2-3; 9 positions agree with TRBD2. CDR1 and CDR2 (germline): SGHTA, FQGTGA. V shed 5 bases, J shed 5 bases, and the junction held 11 bases outside the gene matches. This CDR3 comprises 16 residues. The CDR3 DNA reads as TGTGCCAGCAGCGCGGGACTAGCAGGAGGTGGAGATACGCAGTATTTT. Amino acids: CASSAGLAGGGDTQYF.

This clone has just a few counts. The V and J genes are TRBV2 and TRBJ2-1, with TRBD2 identical over 9 bases. This CDR3 has 16 residues. The V gene's germline CDR1 is SNHLY and CDR2 FYNNEI. J lost 6 bases, V lost 3 bases, and 9 bases had no gene match. CDR3 in amino acids: CASSERVAGALNEQFF. As DNA, the CDR3 is TGTGCCAGCAGTGAGCGGGTAGCGGGAGCTCTCAATGAGCAGTTCTTC.

V gene TRBV18 combines with J gene TRBJ2-2; 7 bases fit TRBD1. This CDR3 has 14 amino acids. The V gene end was trimmed by 6 bases and the J gene end by 6 bases; junction bases not matched to a gene: 7. Germline values: CDR1 KGHSH, CDR2 LQKENI. This CDR3 reads CASSSTGPPGELFF. The CDR3 nucleotides read TGTGCCAGCTCGTCGACAGGGCCACCCGGGGAGCTGTTTTTT.

This clone has only one observation. This chain links TRBV10-3 with TRBJ2-1; D is unresolved. This CDR3 spans 12 amino acids. The V and J ends lost 3 bases and 6 bases respectively, with 6 bases between them. The germline gives CDR1 ENHRY, CDR2 SYGVKD. The CDR3 DNA reads as TGTGCCATCAGTGAATCGTCCAATGAGCAGTTCTTC. Translated, it gives CAISESSNEQFF.

The V call is TRBV5-1, the J call TRBJ1-4; 11 bases are shared with TRBD1. V lost 3 bases and J lost 7; bases outside the gene matches: 8. The CDR3 totals 16 residues. Germline loops: CDR1 SGHRS, CDR2 YFSETQ. The CDR3 loop is CASSSGTGGLSEKLFF. The CDR3 DNA is TGCGCCAGCAGCTCAGGGACAGGGGGGTTAAGTGAAAAACTGTTTTTT.

The V gene is TRBV5-6, the J gene TRBJ2-1; 10 bases are shared with TRBD1. Germline V gene sequence: CDR1 SGHDT, CDR2 YYEEEE. The CDR3 has 15 amino acids. V lost 4 bases, J lost 7 bases, and 8 bases stayed unmatched. The CDR3 loop is CASSPGRTGGNEQFF. The CDR3 nucleotides read TGTGCCAGCAGCCCCGGGAGGACAGGGGGTAATGAGCAGTTCTTC.

The rearrangement links TRBV3-1 (or the pseudogene TRBV3-2) to TRBJ1-2, with 8 bases that match TRBD1. CDR1 and CDR2 from the germline V gene are LGHDT and YNNKEL (reference sequence). J lost 7 bases, V lost 4 bases, and 8 bases had no gene match. This CDR3 is built from 14 residues. CDR3 sequence: CASSPVRTGSGYTF. CDR3 bases: TGTGCCAGCAGCCCCGTGAGGACAGGGTCTGGCTACACCTTC.

This chain joins TRBV6-5 and TRBJ2-2, with 11 bases identical to TRBD1. Trimming took 6 bases from V and 5 from J; bases not matched to a gene: 5. CDR1 is MNHEY, CDR2 SVGAGI, per germline. This CDR3 region has 15 residues. CDR3 DNA: TGTGCCAGCAGACGGACAGGGGGCGAAACCGGGGAGCTGTTTTTT. It codes for CASRRTGGETGELFF.

This sequence joins TRBV20-1 and TRBJ1-6, with D possibly TRBD1 on 6 matching bases. The CDR3 loop spans 15 amino acids. CDR1 and CDR2 from the germline V gene are DFQATT and SNEGSKA (reference sequence). Between the trimmed V and J ends, which lost 3 bases and 7 bases, there was a span of 16 bases. The CDR3 region has the DNA TGCAGTGCTAGTAAAGGACAGACTAAGAATTCACCCCTCCACTTT. Translation gives CSASKGQTKNSPLHF.

This clone turned up a few times. Different DNA sequences within this sample yield the same CDR3. This sequence joins TRBV28 and TRBJ1-5; TRBD1 agrees at 7 bases. This CDR3 contains 13 residues. Germline CDR1 reads MDHEN; CDR2 reads SYDVKM. With 4 bases clipped from V and 4 bases from J, the junction kept 1 base outside the gene matches. The CDR3 is CASSYRGNQPQHF. The CDR3 coding sequence is TGTGCCAGCAGTTACAGGGGTAATCAGCCCCAGCATTTT. The full variable domain, its missing parts supplied by reference TRBV28 and TRBJ1-5, is DVKVTQSSRYLVKRTGEKVFLECVQDMDHENMFWYRQDPGLGLRLIYFSYDVKMKEKGDIPEGYSVSREKKERFSLILESASTNQTSMYLCASSYRGNQPQHFGDGTRLSIL.

V and J are TRBV28 and TRBJ1-5; perhaps TRBD1 as D (5 bases). The V and J ends lost 3 bases and 2 bases respectively, with 11 bases between them. Germline CDR1 MDHEN, CDR2 SYDVKM. The CDR3 has 15 amino acids. The CDR3 sequence is CASSFSGNGNQPQHF. The CDR3 DNA is TGTGCCAGCAGTTTTTCAGGGAATGGCAATCAGCCCCAGCATTTT. The variable domain in full, with the rest retrieved from reference TRBV28 and TRBJ1-5, is DVKVTQSSRYLVKRTGEKVFLECVQDMDHENMFWYRQDPGLGLRLIYFSYDVKMKEKGDIPEGYSVSREKKERFSLILESASTNQTSMYLCASSFSGNGNQPQHFGDGTRLSIL.

The chain recombines TRBV18 with TRBJ1-2; TRBD1 matches 8 bases. V lost 6 bases, J lost 5 bases, and 5 bases stayed unmatched. The CDR3 contains 13 residues. The germline V gene has CDR1 KGHSH and CDR2 LQKENI. The chain's CDR3 is CASSPGQDYGYTF. CDR3 bases: TGTGCCAGCTCCCCGGGACAGGATTATGGCTACACCTTC.

V and J are TRBV29-1 and TRBJ2-7; 10 bases align to TRBD1. Germline assignment: CDR1 SQVTM and CDR2 ANQGSEA. This CDR3 has 12 residues. Unmatched junction bases numbered 5, after V lost 7 bases and J lost 5 bases. The CDR3 here is CSAGTGAHEQYF. The CDR3 bases are TGCAGCGCCGGGACAGGGGCCCACGAGCAGTACTTC.

V is TRBV2 and J is TRBJ2-7; a possible D gene is TRBD2 (6 bases). Germline values: CDR1 SNHLY, CDR2 FYNNEI. Trimming stripped 6 bases from V and 7 bases from J, with 13 bases between. The CDR3 is 12 amino acids. CDR3 nucleotide sequence: TGTGCCAGCAGGCGGGGAACGCGGGAGCAGTACTTC. This gives the protein CASRRGTREQYF.

In nucleotides, the CDR3 is TGTGCCAGTAGTATTTTCGACAGGATAAATCAGCCCCAGCATTTT. Translating gives CASSIFDRINQPQHF. The chain combines TRBV19 with TRBJ1-5, with D possibly being TRBD1 (6 bases). CDR1 is LNHDA, CDR2 SQIVND, per germline (reference sequence). V gave up 3 bases and J gave up 4 bases, with 13 bases separating them. The CDR3 sequence is 15 residues long.

The chain links TRBV7-2 to TRBJ1-2; TRBD1 matches 11 bases. The germline gives CDR1 SGHTA, CDR2 FQGNSA. The junction had 5 bases not matched to a gene; V was cut back by 5 bases and J by 6 bases. The CDR3 has 14 amino acids. The CDR3 is CASSKDRGRDGYTF. In nucleotides, the CDR3 is TGTGCCAGCAGCAAGGACAGGGGGCGAGATGGCTACACCTTC.

The chain links TRBV28 to TRBJ2-3, with 10 bases matching TRBD2. The CDR3 is 18 amino acids. V dropped 2 bases and J dropped 3; count of bases not matched to a gene: 11. Germline V gene data show CDR1 as MDHEN and CDR2 as SYDVKM. This CDR3 is CASSLLLAGVRGTDTQYF. In DNA form, the CDR3 reads TGTGCCAGCAGTTTACTTCTAGCGGGAGTGAGGGGTACAGATACGCAGTATTTT.